The next 22 T cell receptor beta chains were all read from a single sample in a study of technical replicates of blood from a few donors. Repertoires were generated with immunoSEQ multiplex PCR, while TCRdb's copy carries only in-frame clones and drops some. The data contain 65,000 to 95,000 clones, around 97% of them seen just once; the ten biggest clones take up around 0.3%. The sequencing input was T cells isolated from PBMCs. The receptors stem from a human donor in good health.

The V call is TRBV4-2, the J call TRBJ2-1; unclear D gene. CDR1 is LGHNA and CDR2 is YNFKEQ in the germline V gene. V gave up 6 bases and J gave up 8 bases, with 14 bases separating them. The CDR3 extends over 13 amino acids. CDR3 in amino acids: CASRTYMSDEQFF. For the CDR3, the DNA is TGTGCCAGCAGAACTTATATGAGCGATGAGCAGTTCTTC.

V is TRBV29-1 and J is TRBJ2-1; D is unclear. The germline V gene has CDR1 SQVTM and CDR2 ANQGSEA. Between the trimmed V and J ends, which lost 0 bases and 6 bases, there was a span of 12 bases. CDR3 length: 14 residues. CDR3 in amino acids: CSVEDVSFSNEQFF. As DNA, the CDR3 is TGCAGCGTTGAAGATGTTAGCTTTTCCAATGAGCAGTTCTTC.

This chain uses TRBV7-2 with TRBJ1-2, with D unclear. CDR3 size: 13 residues. The germline V gene has CDR1 SGHTA and CDR2 FQGNSA. With 1 base removed from V and 5 bases from J, the gap between germline ends came to 8 bases. The CDR3 here is CASSLGQGYGYTF. CDR3 nucleotides: TGTGCCAGCAGCTTAGGACAAGGATATGGCTACACCTTC. Together with reference TRBV7-2 and TRBJ1-2, the CDR3 gives the full variable domain: GAGVSQSPSNKVTEKGKDVELRCDPISGHTALYWYRQSLGQGLEFLIYFQGNSAPDKSGLPSDRFSAERTGGSVSTLTIQRTQQEDSAVYLCASSLGQGYGYTFGSGTRLTVV.

J is TRBJ2-3 and V is TRBV7-3; TRBD2 matches 7 bases. The CDR3 has 14 amino acids. Germline V lookup: CDR1 SGHTA, CDR2 FQGTGA. J was trimmed by 5 bases and V by 0 bases; bases with no gene match: 2. The DNA for the CDR3 is TGTGCCAGCAGCTTAACGGGAGGGAGAGATACGCAGTATTTT. Translation: CASSLTGGRDTQYF.

This clone is a singleton in its sample. The chain joins TRBV15 to TRBJ1-1; weak D call: TRBD1 (5 bases). Trimming removed 0 bases from V and 5 bases from J, with 16 bases in between. Looked up from germline, CDR1 is LNHNV and CDR2 is YYDKDF (reference sequence). The CDR3 covers 16 residues. The CDR3 coding sequence is TGTGCCACCAGCAGAGAGATTGGGGGGAAGGAAACTGAAGCTTTCTTT. It encodes CATSREIGGKETEAFF.

The chain links TRBV27 to TRBJ1-4; 9 bases are a match to TRBD1. The germline CDR1 and CDR2 sequences are MNHEY and SMNVEV (reference sequence). CDR3 length equals 14 residues. The J segment lost 7 bases and the V segment lost 8 bases, leaving 8 bases of the junction unmatched. The CDR3 loop is CASGRDREVEKLFF. In DNA form, the CDR3 reads TGTGCCAGCGGAAGGGACAGGGAAGTTGAAAAACTGTTTTTT.

The CDR3 here is CAISSQGGSTEAFF. CDR3 DNA: TGTGCCATCAGCTCACAGGGTGGGAGCACTGAAGCTTTCTTT. The genes are TRBV10-3 and TRBJ1-1, with D possibly matching TRBD1 (6 bases). This CDR3 is 14 amino acids long. V lost 6 bases to trimming and J lost 4 bases, with 15 bases between them. CDR1 and CDR2 from the germline V gene are ENHRY and SYGVKD.

The rearrangement links TRBV6-1 to TRBJ2-1, with TRBD2 matching over 9 bases. This CDR3 spans 15 amino acids. The V and J ends lost 2 bases and 7 bases, in that order; junction bases with no gene match: 6. CDR1 is MNHNS, CDR2 SASEGT, per germline. The CDR3 here is CASSEPGTSQNEQFF. CDR3 DNA sequence: TGTGCCAGCAGTGAACCCGGGACTAGCCAAAATGAGCAGTTCTTC.

The chain recombines TRBV6-5 with TRBJ2-7, with D perhaps TRBD2 (5 bases). The CDR3 runs 15 residues. Per the germline V gene, CDR1 is MNHEY and CDR2 is SVGAGI. V lost 1 base, J lost 2 bases, and 12 bases lay in between. The CDR3 here is CASSYLRATPYEQYF. In DNA, the CDR3 is TGTGCCAGCAGTTACTTGCGGGCAACCCCCTACGAGCAGTACTTC.

The J gene is TRBJ1-2, the V gene TRBV6-1; 7 bases are shared with TRBD1. The CDR3 has 13 amino acids. V shed 6 bases, J shed 5 bases, and the junction held 6 bases outside the gene matches. Germline CDR1 is MNHNS and CDR2 is SASEGT. This chain's CDR3 is CASRVDRVYGYTF. DNA of the CDR3: TGTGCCAGCAGGGTTGACAGGGTGTATGGCTACACCTTC.

The chain combines TRBV6-5 with TRBJ2-7; 10 positions match TRBD1. The CDR3 spans 15 residues. Germline V gives CDR1 MNHEY, CDR2 SVGAGI. V shed 6 bases, J shed 6 bases, and the junction held 11 bases outside the gene matches. The CDR3 coding sequence is TGTGCCAGCAGGGTAGGGGGACAGGGGTCGGCCGAGCAGTACTTC. Protein product: CASRVGGQGSAEQYF.

This chain links TRBV4-2 with TRBJ2-1, with a weak D call TRBD2 (5 bases). The CDR3 runs to 15 residues. The V end lost 0 bases, the J end lost 2 bases, and 8 bases lay between the germline ends. The germline V gene has CDR1 LGHNA and CDR2 YNFKEQ. The CDR3 region has the DNA TGTGCCAGCAGCCAAGAGACCGGGACCTACAATGAGCAGTTCTTC. Amino acid sequence: CASSQETGTYNEQFF.

This clone has a single count. V and J are TRBV4-2 and TRBJ1-5; TRBD1 might be the D (5 bases). The CDR3 length is 14 residues. Trimming pared 0 bases from V and 7 bases from J, leaving 10 bases between. Per the germline V gene, CDR1 is LGHNA and CDR2 is YNFKEQ. The chain's CDR3 is CASSQDWDSQPQHF. CDR3 DNA: TGTGCCAGCAGCCAAGACTGGGACTCCCAGCCCCAGCATTTT.

In the case of this clone: One end of the junction does not line up with germline, which may come from a read error. This chain joins TRBV7-8 and TRBJ2-1; D might be TRBD2 (5 bases). CDR1 is SGHVS, CDR2 FQNEAQ, per germline. This CDR3 has 12 residues. The CDR3 sequence: CASRLVGDEQFF. CDR3 DNA: TGTGCCAGCAGGTTAGTCGGGGATGAGCAGTTCTTC.

The chain combines TRBV19 with TRBJ2-6; no clear D. Germline CDR1 reads LNHDA; CDR2 reads SQIVND (reference sequence). V lost 7 bases and J 3 bases, leaving 10 bases between the germline ends. The CDR3 loop spans 14 amino acids. The CDR3 is CASTERSGANVLTF. The CDR3 DNA is TGTGCCAGTACCGAGCGCAGTGGGGCCAACGTCCTGACTTTC.

This clone was seen just once. The chain has TRBV6-1 and TRBJ1-4; 7 bases map to TRBD1. Trimming removed 4 bases from V and 2 bases from J; junction bases left unmatched: 7. Germline values: CDR1 MNHNS, CDR2 SASEGT. The CDR3 contains 16 residues. The CDR3 bases are TGTGCCAGCAGTGTCAGGGGGAATTTGACTAATGAAAAACTGTTTTTT. Protein product: CASSVRGNLTNEKLFF.

The V gene is TRBV29-1, the J gene TRBJ1-2; D gene uncertain. V shed 7 bases and J shed 0 bases, with 9 bases lying between them. CDR3 length: 12 residues. CDR1 and CDR2 (germline): SQVTM, ANQGSEA. The CDR3 region has the DNA TGCAGCGCCGGGGATTCTAACTATGGCTACACCTTC. Its translation is CSAGDSNYGYTF. The full variable domain, in which reference TRBV29-1 and TRBJ1-2 provide the parts outside the CDR3, is SAVISQKPSRDICQRGTSLTIQCQVDSQVTMMFWYRQQPGQSLTLIATANQGSEATYESGFVIDKFPISRPNLTFSTLTVSNMSPEDSSIYLCSAGDSNYGYTFGSGTRLTVV.

The rearrangement uses TRBV6-5 and TRBJ1-1; the D gene is possibly TRBD1 (6 bases). This CDR3 has 14 residues. V was pared by 5 bases and J by 0 bases, with 10 bases between. Germline V gene lookup returns CDR1 MNHEY and CDR2 SVGAGI. The CDR3 DNA is TGTGCCAGCAGTCTGGACAGTTTGAACACTGAAGCTTTCTTT. It translates to CASSLDSLNTEAFF.

The chain employs TRBV30 and TRBJ1-1; D unresolved. Germline V gives CDR1 GTSNPN, CDR2 SVGIG (reference sequence). The V and J ends lost 0 bases and 1 base respectively, with 9 bases between them. The CDR3 spans 14 residues. The DNA of the CDR3 is TGTGCCTGGAGTGTATTTACAGAGAACACTGAAGCTTTCTTT. It translates to CAWSVFTENTEAFF.

The V gene is TRBV7-2, the J gene TRBJ1-5; 9 bases map to TRBD1. The germline V gene encodes CDR1 SGHTA and CDR2 FQGNSA. The V and J ends lost 3 bases and 4 bases, in that order; junction bases with no gene match: 13. The CDR3 totals 18 residues. The CDR3 is CASSFSTGTGRLNQPQHF. CDR3 nucleotide sequence: TGTGCCAGCAGCTTTTCTACCGGGACAGGGAGATTAAATCAGCCCCAGCATTTT.

The J gene is TRBJ2-5, the V gene TRBV6-5; D not resolved. The CDR3 contains 11 residues. V was cut by 8 bases and J by 5 bases, with 9 bases left in between. Germline assignment: CDR1 MNHEY and CDR2 SVGAGI. The CDR3: CASADGETQYF. The CDR3 region has the DNA TGTGCCAGCGCAGACGGGGAGACCCAGTACTTC.

The chain recombines TRBV15 with TRBJ2-5; weak D call: TRBD2 (6 bases). CDR3 length equals 16 residues. Between the trimmed V and J ends, which lost 8 bases and 7 bases, there was a span of 26 bases. Germline CDR1 and CDR2: LNHNV and YYDKDF (reference sequence). In DNA, the CDR3 is TGTGCCACCTCGGGTCGAGCCGGGCTAGCGAGTTGGACCCAGTACTTC. The encoded protein is CATSGRAGLASWTQYF.